A selection of T cell receptor beta chains follows, all from one sample in a study of CD8+ T cells in alopecia areata. TCRdb's copy holds only in-frame clones and misses some; the assay was immunoSEQ multiplex PCR. Of fewer than 100,000 clones in the sample, 70% to 85% were seen once. The sample was CD8+ T cells sorted from blood, taken between weeks 43 and 45, from a patient treated with tofacitinib. These receptors were obtained from a human donor with alopecia areata. The conserved cysteine and the conserved F or W are not part of the CDR3 here. Fields, in order: clone size, V gene, D gene, J gene, CDR3 protein. A D gene is named only where the DNA matches it firmly. Some rows have no size entry. The others give once, few or many, or a class for an expanded clone.

NA	TRBV23-1	NA	TRBJ2-3	ARETLTSTDTQY
NA	TRBV4-3	TRBD1	TRBJ1-1	ASSQGTGRSTEAF
NA	TRBV6-5	NA	TRBJ1-1	ASSYSGDEAF
NA	TRBV19	NA	TRBJ1-2	ASRPSVGADDPYGYT
NA	TRBV18	NA	TRBJ2-3	ASSPYREGLTQY
NA	TRBV19	NA	TRBJ2-7	ASSMPGYEQY
NA	TRBV29-1	NA	TRBJ2-1	SVGQGRNEQF
NA	TRBV7-2	NA	TRBJ2-1	ASSPYSFDNEQF
NA	TRBV5-4	NA	TRBJ1-2	ASSSLPPENNYGYT
NA	TRBV7-8	TRBD2	TRBJ2-3	ASRPSGGAADTQY
NA	TRBV19	NA	TRBJ1-1	ASSMVRDGGTEAF
NA	TRBV16	NA	TRBJ1-1	ASSLTDEAF
many	TRBV5-4	NA	TRBJ2-6	ASSQDGSSGANVLT
once	TRBV7-3	NA	TRBJ1-1	ASSLNGDYTEAF
NA	TRBV4-3	NA	TRBJ1-1	ASSQEFSPGKNTEAF
NA	TRBV15	TRBD1	TRBJ2-7	ATSRDRRDSNT
NA	TRBV6-5	NA	TRBJ2-3	ASSSTGYGDTQY
NA	TRBV6-6	NA	TRBJ1-1	ASSYWESTEAF
once	TRBV30	NA	TRBJ2-7	AWRITGYEQY
NA	TRBV29-1	TRBD1	TRBJ1-2	SVAGTENYGYT
NA	TRBV19	TRBD1	TRBJ2-7	ASSDRDREYEQY
NA	TRBV5-6	TRBD1	TRBJ2-7	ASSQQGYEQY
NA	TRBV7-2	NA	TRBJ1-5	ASSPEVGGNQPQH
NA	TRBV19	NA	TRBJ2-7	ASSSQGYEQY
few	TRBV18	TRBD2	TRBJ2-1	ASSPLAGDYNEQF
NA	TRBV7-2	TRBD1	TRBJ1-1	ASSLSRGENTEAF
NA	TRBV7-2	NA	TRBJ2-1	ASSSTGAYNEQF
NA	TRBV5-1	TRBD1	TRBJ2-5	ASSSGQEETQY
NA	TRBV30	NA	TRBJ1-1	AWSEGTNTEAF
NA	TRBV29-1	NA	TRBJ2-7	SVEGRESYEQY
NA	TRBV29-1	NA	TRBJ2-7	SAKAQGAYEQY
few	TRBV7-9	NA	TRBJ2-7	ASRSGSYEQY
NA	TRBV7-9	TRBD1	TRBJ1-5	ASSSTRTGQSNQPQH
NA	TRBV5-6	NA	TRBJ1-1	ASSLTVNTEAF
few	TRBV29-1	TRBD2	TRBJ2-3	SVEPTSGGEWSTQY
NA	TRBV30	NA	TRBJ2-6	AWSVSGANVLT
NA	TRBV29-1	NA	TRBJ1-2	SAERIGNYGYT
NA	TRBV7-3	NA	TRBJ1-1	ASSFGGNTEAF
NA	TRBV2	NA	TRBJ1-6	ASSDRGGSPLH
NA	TRBV27	TRBD1	TRBJ1-4	ASSLYRGDGEKLF
NA	TRBV5-1	NA	TRBJ1-1	ASSLIDMNTEAF
NA	TRBV7-9	TRBD1	TRBJ1-1	ASSSSGGAGTEAF
NA	TRBV5-6	NA	TRBJ2-5	ASSLAGMETQY
once	TRBV2	NA	TRBJ2-1	ASSERGHEQF
once	TRBV5-4	NA	TRBJ1-2	ASSHDGTPNYGYT
NA	TRBV12-5	NA	TRBJ2-5	ASGLGLQNQETQY
NA	TRBV19	NA	TRBJ1-1	ASSIGDGVSMNTEAF
NA	TRBV5-1	TRBD1	TRBJ2-7	ASSVDRGSLEQY
NA	TRBV4-3	TRBD1	TRBJ1-2	ASDGDRGQEGYT
once	TRBV14	TRBD2	TRBJ2-1	ASRAGGDNEQF